The rows below give T cell receptor beta chains drawn from one sample of a study of cytomegalovirus exposure and HLA in healthy donors. Data came from immunoSEQ multiplex PCR; TCRdb stores just in-frame clones and leaves some out. This sample has about 120,000 clones; 75% to 90% occur once, and the top ten carry approximately 0.22%. Sequencing was performed on PBMCs. The receptors were gathered from a man aged 45-60 years in good health and CMV-seronegative. Each CDR3 is given without its conserved first and last residue.

cdr3_length	v_call	j_call	cdr3_aa
11	TRBV14	TRBJ2-1	ASSFAGWQREF
14	TRBV7-2	TRBJ2-5	ASSQDGGAGGETQY
15	TRBV18	TRBJ2-2	ASSPRQTSGTGGELF
12	TRBV11-2	TRBJ2-7	ASSYLTRNDEQY
11	TRBV19	TRBJ2-3	ASSIDEDSLLY
13	TRBV11-2	TRBJ1-1	ASSFGTGLNTEAF
14	TRBV29-1	TRBJ2-5	SVDRGATGRGETQY
11	TRBV6-5	TRBJ2-7	ASTWGESYEQY
12	TRBV5-1	TRBJ2-1	ASSLIPGGNEQF
11	TRBV11-1	TRBJ2-3	ASGAGRSDTQY
11	TRBV7-6	TRBJ1-1	ASSLGPRTEAF
13	TRBV28	TRBJ2-1	AGGGGPTTYNEQF
11	TRBV2	TRBJ2-5	ASRYRGGETQY
15	TRBV7-2	TRBJ1-6	ASSFRARTIDGSPLH
14	TRBV7-2	TRBJ2-1	ASSFPLQLLYNEQF
17	TRBV7-2	TRBJ1-2	ASSSRRGGLRMVSYGYT
15	TRBV5-4	TRBJ2-3	ASSAGLAGGPGDTQY
13	TRBV11-2	TRBJ2-5	ASSQGQLRQETQY
12	TRBV5-6	TRBJ2-5	ASSFTGTTETQY
15	TRBV7-2	TRBJ1-5	ASSLERGDRGNQPQH
15	TRBV28	TRBJ1-5	ASSLRWGGNSNQPQH
12	TRBV7-2	TRBJ1-6	ASSHSRGYSPLH
13	TRBV28	TRBJ1-2	ASSLGRNRRSGYT
9	TRBV28	TRBJ1-2	ASSFTGGYT
14	TRBV7-7	TRBJ2-3	ASSSTVAGGPDTQY
12	TRBV29-1	TRBJ2-1	SGGTSETYNEQF
9	TRBV7-2	TRBJ2-1	ASSSLLEQF
12	TRBV28	TRBJ1-1	ASSLQGINTEAF
11	TRBV14	TRBJ2-3	ASSRALDGTQY
11	TRBV4-2	TRBJ2-1	ASSQDLSDEQF
13	TRBV28	TRBJ2-7	ASSRASGLTYEQY
10	TRBV5-1	TRBJ1-3	ASSLQGDTIY
13	TRBV7-9	TRBJ2-3	ASSPSGQSTDTQY
14	TRBV5-6	TRBJ2-1	ASYFRVLRSYNEQF
12	TRBV5-1	TRBJ2-5	ASSSDPGNLAQY
14	TRBV10-3	TRBJ1-1	AISVGQRGQNTEAF
12	TRBV18	TRBJ2-1	ASSATSVQNEQF
13	TRBV28	TRBJ2-2	ASSLGVNTQRQLF
12	TRBV6-5	TRBJ2-3	ASSYRPRGDTQY
13	TRBV9	TRBJ2-3	ASSVGGGEGDTQY
13	TRBV5-1	TRBJ2-7	ASPPRQTQNYEQY
17	TRBV7-9	TRBJ2-6	ASSWLERQGSSGANVLT
12	TRBV7-2	TRBJ2-5	ASSFGGGQETQY
12	TRBV6-1	TRBJ2-4	ASLSGLAKNIQY
11	TRBV10-3	TRBJ2-7	ATLTGMAYEQY
14	TRBV23-1	TRBJ2-3	ASSQRGLVVADTQY
12	TRBV28	TRBJ1-4	ASTRGVEGEKLF
10	TRBV27	TRBJ2-2	ASASYSGELF
12	TRBV11-3	TRBJ2-3	ASSLHRVADTQY
11	TRBV5-4	TRBJ2-5	ASSLGVEETQY
14	TRBV30	TRBJ2-7	AWSGIAGDANYEQY
12	TRBV5-1	TRBJ2-7	ASSLALAGGEQY
12	TRBV7-3	TRBJ1-1	ASSLTGRLTEAF
14	TRBV19	TRBJ1-6	ASSMLGRTGNSPLH
13	TRBV28	TRBJ2-7	ASSERQGSSYEQY
14	TRBV5-4	TRBJ2-7	ASSLGTSASSYEQY
9	TRBV20-1	TRBJ1-1	SASRAPGAF
14	TRBV7-4	TRBJ1-1	ASSSPLRRGHTEAF